Presented here are 13 T cell receptor beta chains from one specimen sequenced in a study of blood T cell repertoires in COVID-19. Profiled with immunoSEQ multiplex PCR; TCRdb holds only in-frame clones, not every one. The data hold 85,000 to 95,000 clones, with 65% to 90% observed a single time. Sequenced sample: peripheral blood. These TCRs come from a woman of 80 years or more with acute or convalescent COVID-19.

The chain is built from TRBV5-1 and TRBJ1-6; the D gene is possibly TRBD1 (6 bases). This CDR3 contains 14 residues. Germline CDR1 and CDR2: SGHRS and YFSETQ. Trimming removed 3 bases at V and 5 bases at J, with 9 bases between. For the CDR3, the DNA is TGCGCCAGCAGCTCCGGGACAAATAATTCACCCCTCCACTTT. It yields the protein CASSSGTNNSPLHF.

As to this clone: A read error is possible here, since a much larger clone lies one base away. The chain joins TRBV2 to TRBJ1-5; TRBD1 might be the D (6 bases). Germline V gene lookup returns CDR1 SNHLY and CDR2 FYNNEI. The CDR3 consists of 14 residues. The V end lost 1 base, the J end lost 4 bases, and 8 bases lay between the germline ends. The CDR3 region is CASSEEQGNQPQHF. The CDR3 bases are TGTGCCAGCAGTGAAGAGCAGGGGAATCAGCCCCAGCATTTT. The full variable domain, completed using reference TRBV2 and TRBJ1-5, is EPEVTQTPSHQVTQMGQEVILRCVPISNHLYFYWYRQILGQKVEFLVSFYNNEISEKSEIFDDQFSVERPDGSNFTLKIRSTKLEDSAMYFCASSEEQGNQPQHFGDGTRLSIL.

This rearrangement joins TRBV5-1 to TRBJ1-2; no clear D gene. The V gene's germline CDR1 is SGHRS and CDR2 YFSETQ. CDR3 size: 15 residues. With 0 bases removed from V and 2 bases from J, the gap between germline ends came to 11 bases. The CDR3 DNA sequence: TGCGCCAGCAGCTTGGGAGGAACCGCAAACTATGGCTACACCTTC. This gives the protein CASSLGGTANYGYTF.

The count of this clone is one. V is TRBV2 and J is TRBJ1-5; TRBD1 matches at 9 bases. Per germline, CDR1 SNHLY and CDR2 FYNNEI. V shed 4 bases, J shed 4 bases, and the junction held 5 bases outside the gene matches. This CDR3 is 15 amino acids long. The CDR3 reads CASSASGQGNQPQHF. The CDR3 DNA reads as TGTGCCAGCAGTGCATCCGGACAGGGGAATCAGCCCCAGCATTTT. The variable domain in full, completed from reference TRBV2 and TRBJ1-5, reads EPEVTQTPSHQVTQMGQEVILRCVPISNHLYFYWYRQILGQKVEFLVSFYNNEISEKSEIFDDQFSVERPDGSNFTLKIRSTKLEDSAMYFCASSASGQGNQPQHFGDGTRLSIL.

V is TRBV7-9 and J is TRBJ1-4; TRBD1 matches 9 bases. V dropped 6 bases and J dropped 7; count of bases not matched to a gene: 9. The CDR3 is made up of 15 amino acids. Germline V gene sequence: CDR1 SEHNR, CDR2 FQNEAQ (reference sequence). The CDR3 region is CASRPTGGGREKLFF. CDR3 DNA: TGTGCCAGCAGGCCTACAGGGGGCGGACGTGAAAAACTGTTTTTT.

V usage is TRBV2 and J usage is TRBJ1-5; 7 bases are shared with TRBD1. J was trimmed by 8 bases and V by 10 bases; bases with no gene match: 8. The germline gives CDR1 SNHLY, CDR2 FYNNEI. The CDR3 is made up of 12 amino acids. The CDR3 DNA sequence: TGTGCCACCTACTTCGACAGGGAGCCCCAGCATTTT. Translating it yields CATYFDREPQHF.

The chain combines TRBV12-5 with TRBJ1-1; no definite D call. The ends were cut back, 3 bases at V and 1 base at J, with 9 bases in the middle. Germline V gene lookup returns CDR1 LGHNT and CDR2 FRNRAP. The CDR3 totals 14 residues. CDR3 nucleotide sequence: TGTGCTAGTGGTTTTGGGCAGTCGAACACTGAAGCTTTCTTT. Amino acids: CASGFGQSNTEAFF.

The chain joins TRBV5-4 to TRBJ1-2, with D unclear. V lost 0 bases and J 1 base, leaving 13 bases between the germline ends. The CDR3 length is 16 residues. CDR1 SGHNT and CDR2 YYREEE come from the germline V gene (reference sequence). The CDR3 coding sequence is TGTGCCAGCAGCTTGGTAGGAGAATCAAATAACTATGGCTACACCTTC. As protein: CASSLVGESNNYGYTF.

This clone was seen just once. The chain combines TRBV10-3 with TRBJ2-2; TRBD2 matches at 12 bases. The CDR3 sequence is 18 residues long. CDR1 is ENHRY and CDR2 is SYGVKD in the germline V gene. The V segment lost 3 bases and the J segment 0 bases; nucleotides outside the gene matches: 5. CDR3 residues: CAISDSTSGGPNTGELFF. CDR3 nucleotides: TGTGCCATCAGTGATTCGACTAGCGGGGGCCCGAACACCGGGGAGCTGTTTTTT.

The chain uses TRBV6-6 and TRBJ2-7, with 7 bases aligning to TRBD2. V was pared by 6 bases and J by 6 bases, with 11 bases of the junction left unmatched. Germline assignment: CDR1 MNHNY and CDR2 SVGAGI (reference sequence). CDR3 length equals 14 residues. The CDR3 region is CASRAGLGVSEQYF. The CDR3 nucleotides read TGTGCCAGCAGAGCCGGACTAGGGGTAAGCGAGCAGTACTTC.

The genes are TRBV4-1 and TRBJ1-5; D gene ambiguous. CDR1 and CDR2 (germline): MGHRA, YSYEKL. The V end lost 0 bases, the J end lost 3 bases, and 6 bases lay between the germline ends. This CDR3 is 14 amino acids long. CDR3 amino acids: CASSQDSINQPQHF. Written as DNA, the CDR3 is TGCGCCAGCAGCCAAGATAGTATCAATCAGCCCCAGCATTTT.

This clone showed up just once. The CDR3 region has the DNA TGTGCCAGCAGCGGCCCCGACAGGGGAGTCCACGAGCAGTACTTC. Its translation: CASSGPDRGVHEQYF. V usage is TRBV5-6 and J usage is TRBJ2-7, with 8 bases lining up with TRBD1. The CDR3 sequence is 15 residues long. The germline CDR1 and CDR2 sequences are SGHDT and YYEEEE. Trimming took 4 bases from V and 5 from J; bases not matched to a gene: 11.

The rearrangement joins TRBV5-4 to TRBJ2-7; maybe TRBD2 (6 bases). V dropped 0 bases and J dropped 5 bases, with 9 bases sitting between them. The CDR3 has 13 residues. The germline CDR1 and CDR2 sequences are SGHNT and YYREEE (reference sequence). The CDR3 nucleotides are TGTGCCAGCAGCTTGGAAGGCGGGGACGAGCAGTACTTC. This translates into CASSLEGGDEQYF. Supplemented by reference TRBV5-4 and TRBJ2-7, the full variable domain reads ETGVTQSPTHLIKTRGQQVTLRCSSQSGHNTVSWYQQALGQGPQFIFQYYREEENGRGNFPPRFSGLQFPNYSSELNVNALELDDSALYLCASSLEGGDEQYFGPGTRLTVT.